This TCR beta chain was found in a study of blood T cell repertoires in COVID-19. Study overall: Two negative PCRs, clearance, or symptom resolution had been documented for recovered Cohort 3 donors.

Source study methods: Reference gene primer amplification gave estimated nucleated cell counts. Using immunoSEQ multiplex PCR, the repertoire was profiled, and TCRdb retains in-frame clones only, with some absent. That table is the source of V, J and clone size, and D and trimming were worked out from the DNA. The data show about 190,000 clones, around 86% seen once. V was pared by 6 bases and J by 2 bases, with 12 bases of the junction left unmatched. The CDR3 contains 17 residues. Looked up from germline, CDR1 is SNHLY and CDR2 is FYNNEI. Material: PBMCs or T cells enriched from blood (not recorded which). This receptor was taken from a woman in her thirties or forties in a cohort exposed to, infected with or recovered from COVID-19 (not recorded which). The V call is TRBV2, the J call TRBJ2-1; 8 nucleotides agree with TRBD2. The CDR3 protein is CASSPALERETYNEQFF. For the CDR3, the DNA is TGTGCCAGCAGCCCCGCCCTAGAGCGGGAGACCTACAATGAGCAGTTCTTC.